This T cell receptor (beta chain) is from a study of T cell changes during pregnancy in multiple sclerosis. This clone was counted only a few times. CDR1 is SGHRS and CDR2 is YFSETQ in the germline V gene. V was trimmed by 7 bases and J by 0 bases, leaving 8 bases between them. This CDR3 region has 13 residues. Assay: immunoSEQ multiplex PCR; the TCRdb copy retains only in-frame clones and omits some. The repertoire holds tens of thousands of clones, with roughly 92% as singletons. The rearrangement uses TRBV5-1 and TRBJ1-3; unclear D gene. The TCR originated in a female donor in good health, enrolled as a control in a pregnancy study. Sequencing used peripheral blood, obtained in the third trimester of pregnancy. CDR3 nucleotide sequence: TGCGCCAGCGGTTCAGGCTCTGGAAACACCATATATTTT. As protein: CASGSGSGNTIYF.